This T cell receptor beta chain was captured in a study of T cells of healthy individuals. At least ten counts were recorded for this clonotype. The length of the CDR3 is 13 residues. Germline values: CDR1 LNHDA, CDR2 SQIVND (reference sequence). Unmatched junction bases numbered 7, after V lost 7 bases and J lost 8 bases. A single record per CDR3 protein comes from TCRdb applying MiXCR to the 5' RACE reads. The sample contains about 40,000 distinct CDR3 sequences, 4% to 5.5% of which appear only once. The source of this sequence is a human donor in good health. The chain carries TRBV19 and TRBJ2-1; TRBD1 agrees at 8 bases. The CDR3 DNA reads TGTGCCAGTACCAAAGACAGGGGCTATGAGCAGTTCTTC. Its translation: CASTKDRGYEQFF.